The present entry profiles one T cell receptor (beta chain) with its context. The antigen is unknown. The same CDR3 is also encoded by other DNA sequences in this sample. This entry belongs to a study of human versus mouse CDR3 diversity and MHC coevolution. Sequenced by immunoSEQ multiplex PCR; TCRdb stores in-frame clones only, minus some. The table has about 77,000 clones, 85% to 95% seen once. Study-level points and caveats: Among all groups, most of the three human donors showed least clonal inequality. Humans had the largest estimated TCR beta repertoire, about 1.6 million clonotypes. Mice had fewer CDR3 deletions and insertions than humans on average.

Germline CDR1 and CDR2: SGHDT and YYEEEE. J gave up 5 bases and V 1 base, and 10 bases lay outside the gene matches. This CDR3 is 17 amino acids long. Sequencing was performed on naive CD4+ T cells from blood. Described subset: CD45RO-negative CD62L-positive naive CD4 T cells. The chain combines TRBV5-6 with TRBJ1-2; TRBD1 matches at 11 bases. The receptor comes from a person between 25 and 69 years old in good health. The CDR3 nucleotides read TGTGCCAGCAGCTTGCGCGGACAGGGGGCCCTACTTTATGGCTACACCTTC. Translation: CASSLRGQGALLYGYTF.